The subject of this entry is one T cell receptor beta chain. The CDR3 sequence is 14 residues long. V gave up 2 bases and J gave up 4 bases, with 9 bases separating them. Germline loops: CDR1 KGHSH, CDR2 LQKENI. This record belongs to a study of blood T cell repertoires in COVID-19. Measured with immunoSEQ multiplex PCR; TCRdb has only the in-frame clones, and not every one. The repertoire holds 300,000 to 350,000 clones, with 70% to 90% as singletons. The chain uses TRBV18 and TRBJ1-3; no clear D gene. The clonotype comes from a woman aged 35 to 49 with acute COVID-19. Material for sequencing was PBMCs or T cells enriched from blood (not recorded which). The CDR3: CASSPSVQGNTIYF. CDR3 bases: TGTGCCAGCTCACCAAGCGTGCAGGGAAACACCATATATTTT. Looking up the rest from reference TRBV18 and TRBJ1-3 gives the full variable domain: NAGVMQNPRHLVRRRGQEARLRCSPMKGHSHVYWYRQLPEEGLKFMVYLQKENIIDESGMPKERFSAEFPKEGPSILRIQQVVRGDSAAYFCASSPSVQGNTIYFGEGSWLTVV.